The T cell receptor beta chain described here comes from a study of cytomegalovirus exposure and HLA in healthy donors (dated by TCRdb to about 2017). About the full investigation: An earlier analysis of roughly 610 of the donors reported 250 to 350 Gb of sequence data and 117 million unique TCR beta sequences obtained from 180 million or so T cells. Of the 300 to 500 genotyped donors, approximately 81% were placed in the genetic ancestry cluster associated with self-reported Caucasian donors. Because of strong linkage in the cohort, roughly five DR-DQ haplotypes were treated as single units for association and clustering. The number of donors typed differed by locus, with 629-630 for A, B, C, DRB1 and DQB1, around 560 for DQA1, 600 to 610 for DPA1, and around 460 for DPB1. About 300 gigabases of sequencing data and approximately 84 million unique TCR sequences were included in an early release covering about 620 HLA-typed donors. In addition to the first cohort of around 670 subjects, a separate validation cohort of approximately 130 different subjects was used. The aim of the study was to test whether cataloging public T cell receptors could identify signatures of past pathogen exposure. The T cell repertoires of around 730 subjects were profiled by immunosequencing and related to cytomegalovirus serostatus. HLA typing included class I and class II loci at four-digit resolution. In an earlier analysis of roughly 580 of the donors, high-throughput TCR beta sequencing was used to judge whether each TCR beta V gene segment behaved as functional or pseudogenic. The later analysis used no new phenotypic data to find candidate immune exposures, relying instead on TCR beta sequences and their occurrence across donors. On average, roughly 200,000 unique TCR beta nucleotide sequences were sequenced per donor among 398 genotyped donors of the cohort, with roughly 18% of those sequences being non-productive. A later analysis re-analyzed previously published TCR beta repertoires from roughly 690 donors and added high-resolution HLA genotyping to study TCR occurrence patterns. A later genetic analysis used genome-wide SNP genotypes for about three fifths of the 666 donors, treating that subset as a discovery cohort. High-throughput TCR immunosequencing, statistical association of individual TCRs with disease status, and machine learning were combined to predict cytomegalovirus infection status. Donor age, sex, ethnicity and CMV serostatus were compiled together with the repertoire data. All discovery cohort repertoires had been generated using a single sequencing platform. Findings and caveats that apply to the study as a whole: Compared with equally common non-associated chains, HLA-associated TCR beta chains in a later analysis were more clonally expanded and had lower generation probabilities. A cluster of highly shared sequence variants was judged likely to be a technical artifact of the sequencing pipeline. In vitro tests confirmed that a few of the cytomegalovirus-associated TCR beta chains recognize cytomegalovirus antigens. In a later analysis, 15,000 to 20,000 TCR beta sequences were associated with specific HLA alleles at a false discovery rate of 0.05. In a later analysis, most CMV-associated TCR beta chains were found to appear HLA-restricted, with HLA associations seemingly driven largely by CMV exposure. Because the 87-base-pair reads could not distinguish some IMGT-functional V segments, including TRBV6-2 and TRBV6-3, those segments were excluded. A later analysis reported that several top co-occurrence clusters appeared linked to parvovirus B19, influenza, CMV and Epstein-Barr virus. The authors suggested that the approach could potentially be generalized to other disease states and immunological phenotypes. The classifier was reported to diagnose cytomegalovirus status with high specificity and sensitivity in both the original and validation cohorts. In the study, approximately 160 TCR beta chains were listed as associated with cytomegalovirus. V-gene and J-gene trimming of TCR beta chains was associated with a missense DCLRE1C variant in a later genetic analysis, and the association was replicated in an independent cohort. Because counts were too low, more than 15 rarely observed V segments, including chromosome 9 orphons, were left out of the earlier analysis of 587 of the donors. Sequencing depth was assumed to be roughly uniform across donors in the presence/absence analyses, though that assumption may not hold. Broadly in line with IMGT annotations, most TCR beta V segments showed up in productive rearrangements about 87% or about 30% of the time in an earlier analysis of several hundred of the donors. When HLA alleles, especially DR and DQ, strongly co-occurred, attributing TCR associations to individual alleles was difficult. Linkage disequilibrium might explain the correlated functional status among segregating V segments, but an unknown experimental factor could not be excluded. While some public TCRs were present in many individuals, most TCR sequences turned up only very rarely across donors. A later genetic analysis reported fewer N-insertions in productive TCRs among donors in an Asian-associated ancestry cluster than the roughly 720-donor mean. Because some donors lacked HLA typing at each locus, the association tests relied only on the typed subset. In a later analysis, TCR association rates were found to vary across HLA loci, with the most associated TCRs seen for DRB1 alleles and the fewest for HLA-C alleles. A further reported finding was that TCR beta sequences accurately predicted the HLA-A and HLA-B alleles for most subjects in the first cohort. The only immune exposure information available for the cohort was CMV serostatus. In this cohort, only TCR beta chains were sequenced, and detectable features were limited by the absence of alpha or paired-chain data.

The cohort comprised several hundred healthy bone marrow donors. At the time of sampling, all cohort members were nominally healthy, though unrecorded immune exposures were likely present. The donor tested CMV seronegative and was one of the 352 seronegative cohort members. A peripheral blood sample was collected from each donor, and TCR beta sequencing was performed on peripheral blood mononuclear cells. The Qiagen DNeasy Blood Extraction Kit was used to extract genomic DNA from the blood cell samples. Per the germline V gene, MNHEY is the CDR1 and SVGAGI is the CDR2. Reading from cysteine to phenylalanine, the CDR3 counts 13 amino acids. The sequence is cut down to CDR3 DNA, 39 bases in frame from base 1. The germline V and J ends show losses of 5 bases and 8 bases respectively, and no gene match explains 7 bases of the junction. As regards this clone: The antigen it binds to is not known. Per-base quality was not reported, and no clone a single base away is much larger than it.

Receptor amplification or capture employed the immunoSEQ multiplex PCR assay. A mixture of 60 forward primers for TCR Vbeta segments and 13 reverse primers for TCR Jbeta segments was used in the multiplex PCR. A multiplex PCR assay on genomic DNA amplified the CDR3 region of rearranged TCR beta genes. The Illumina HiSeq System was used to sequence the amplified TCR beta libraries as 87-base-pair reads. The source study handled its data this way. Across the 700 or so repertoires, a later analysis counted tens of millions of unique TCR beta chains, roughly 11 million of which were shared by at least two donors. Raw reads were error-corrected and collapsed into unique sequences with a nearest-neighbor algorithm that merged closely related sequences to remove PCR and sequencing errors. V, D and J gene segments were assigned by aligning CDR3 sequences to IMGT reference sequences. Each retained sequence needed at least a six-nucleotide match to both a V gene segment and a J gene segment. Rearrangements were classified as productive when the CDR3 lacked stop codons and remained in frame with V and J, and all other rearrangements were classified as non-productive. CDR3 was defined by IMGT convention, running from the second conserved V-encoded cysteine to the conserved J-encoded phenylalanine. In an earlier analysis of around 600 of the donors, sequences lacking an unambiguous match to a single V gene segment were excluded. An earlier analysis of over 450 of the donors classified V segments as functional when productive rearrangements were above 56.7% and as segregating when the standard deviation between donors was above 5%. To diagnose cytomegalovirus status from the catalog of TCR beta chain sequences, a statistical classification framework was built. A later analysis assigned V and J genes by comparing TCR nucleotide sequences with IMGT/GENE-DB human TR gene sequences. A later analysis assigned CDR3 sequences and most-parsimonious VDJ recombination scenarios with the TCRdist pipeline. In a later analysis, each TCR beta chain was defined by its CDR3 amino acid sequence together with its V-gene family, and reads without a unique V-gene family were excluded. As a way to deal with suspected cross-contamination and a sequencing artifact, a later analysis dropped over 550 nucleotide sequences that were highly shared and had low generation probability. A later analysis calculated a clonal expansion index for each public chain from normalized within-repertoire ranks of inferred template counts. In a later analysis, generation probabilities were computed using a VDJ recombination model fitted to out-of-frame rearrangements, and the results were checked against IGoR. In a later analysis, TCR-TCR, TCR-HLA and TCR-CMV co-occurrence was scored with hypergeometric tests, and a repertoire-size bias correction was applied to TCR pairs. To estimate false discovery rates, a later analysis permuted the HLA or CMV assignments 20 times. In a later analysis, co-occurring TCRs were grouped using DBSCAN, with TCRdist sequence similarity added in when clustering inside HLA-allele-positive subsets. Repertoires with fewer than 30,000 or more than 120,000 public chains, plus five repertoires with anomalous nucleotide sharing, were excluded from co-occurrence clustering. This immuneACCESS table, as held by TCRdb, lists in-frame sequences with V and J called but not all clones. Of the missing ones, under half trace to an unresolved V gene in checked studies; the others have no known cause. V and J calls and clone size are as listed in that table; D and trimming were resolved from the DNA. A total of some 160,000 clones appear in this sample, 65% to 85% of them only once. Together, the top ten hold 2% to 2.5% of the sample.

The chain links TRBV6-5 with TRBJ1-1; 8 of the junction bases match TRBD1. The sequencing input was PBMCs. The source of this sequence is a man in his fifties or sixties in good health and CMV-seronegative. The CDR3 amino acid sequence is: CASSENRDREAFF. The base sequence is TGTGCCAGCAGTGAAAACCGGGACAGGGAAGCTTTCTTT.